The entry below gives a single T cell receptor beta chain sequence along with its context. The antigen is undetermined. V lost 4 bases and J lost 4; bases outside the gene matches: 4. This CDR3 comprises 15 residues. Germline V CDR1 and CDR2: SGHNT, YENEEA. This specimen comes from a study of T cell responses to AZD1222 COVID-19 vaccine. Study-wide context: Second-dose recipients at about 4 or about 12 weeks were treated as one pooled group. Whole-study findings and limits: None of the repertoires were sampled until the peak T cell response had passed. Recipients of AZD1222 seropositive at baseline numbered only 5 or 6. Mapped onto spike, vaccine-associated CD4 TCRs spanned it and were dominant at 160-218 and 743-854.

The protocol was immunoSEQ multiplex PCR, while the TCRdb copy is restricted to in-frame clones and leaves out a portion. Here the sample spans some 80,000 clones, approximately 85% being singletons. The input for sequencing was peripheral blood, taken on day 0 of AZD1222 vaccination. This clonotype was obtained from an adult in good health. V and J are TRBV11-3 and TRBJ2-3; 11 nucleotides match TRBD2. The CDR3 loop is CASSSSGRKADTQYF. The CDR3 coding sequence is TGTGCCAGCAGCTCTAGCGGGAGGAAGGCAGATACGCAGTATTTT.